These 27 T cell receptor beta chains originate from one sample sequenced in a study of coeliac disease. Assay: immunoSEQ multiplex PCR; the TCRdb copy retains only in-frame clones and omits some. Counted here are around 9,000 clones, under 70% occurring once; the ten biggest clones make up roughly a fifth. Sequenced input: lamina propria lymphocytes from the gut. These receptor sequences come from an older woman with celiac disease.

The CDR3 protein is CASSLETQYF. In DNA, the CDR3 is TGTGCCAGCAGTCTAGAGACCCAGTACTTC. V gene TRBV28 combines with J gene TRBJ2-5, with D unresolved. The V and J ends lost 5 bases and 4 bases respectively, with 2 bases between them. CDR1 MDHEN and CDR2 SYDVKM come from the germline V gene. The CDR3 runs to 10 residues.

This clone was picked up a small number of times. V gene TRBV28 combines with J gene TRBJ2-1; the D gene is possibly TRBD2 (6 bases). CDR3 length: 12 residues. Trimming left V 8 bases short and J 8 bases short, with 13 bases between. Germline V gene data show CDR1 as MDHEN and CDR2 as SYDVKM. DNA of the CDR3: TGTGCCAGCCTCGGGAGTGGGGATGAGCAGTTCTTC. Amino acid sequence: CASLGSGDEQFF.

V and J are TRBV7-2 and TRBJ2-7, with a possible D match to TRBD1 (6 bases). V lost 5 bases and J lost 6, with 23 bases in between. Germline V gives CDR1 SGHTA, CDR2 FQGNSA. CDR3 length equals 16 residues. CDR3 coding DNA: TGTGCCAGCAGCCCCCAGATAGGGGGACGGCCAACCGAGCAGTACTTC. Its translation is CASSPQIGGRPTEQYF. Together with reference TRBV7-2 and TRBJ2-7, the CDR3 gives the full variable domain: GAGVSQSPSNKVTEKGKDVELRCDPISGHTALYWYRQSLGQGLEFLIYFQGNSAPDKSGLPSDRFSAERTGGSVSTLTIQRTQQEDSAVYLCASSPQIGGRPTEQYFGPGTRLTVT.

A single count supports this clone. The chain carries TRBV7-9 and TRBJ2-1; 10 positions match TRBD2. V lost 8 bases to trimming and J lost 0 bases; unmatched junction nucleotides: 10. The CDR3 is 17 amino acids. CDR1 SEHNR and CDR2 FQNEAQ come from the germline V gene (reference sequence). CDR3 DNA: TGTGCCAGCGGCCCCACTAGCGGGAAAAGCTCCTACAATGAGCAGTTCTTC. The encoded protein is CASGPTSGKSSYNEQFF.

This clone came up a few times. This chain joins TRBV18 and TRBJ2-3; D is uncertain. Germline values: CDR1 KGHSH, CDR2 LQKENI. The CDR3 contains 13 residues. Between the trimmed V and J ends, which lost 4 bases and 4 bases, there was a span of 9 bases. The CDR3: CASSQAVADTQYF. DNA of the CDR3: TGTGCCAGCTCACAAGCCGTTGCAGATACGCAGTATTTT.

This chain connects TRBV5-5 to TRBJ2-1; 10 bases are shared with TRBD1. The CDR3 runs 18 residues. The germline V gene encodes CDR1 SGHKS and CDR2 YYEKEE (reference sequence). V shed 4 bases, J shed 3 bases, and the junction held 13 bases outside the gene matches. The CDR3: CASSLRDRGGLGYNEQFF. CDR3 DNA sequence: TGTGCCAGCAGCCTCCGGGACAGGGGTGGTCTAGGCTACAATGAGCAGTTCTTC.

In this sample, this clone turned up once. J is TRBJ2-7 and V is TRBV7-9, with 9 nucleotides matching TRBD2. Germline trimming cut 5 bases from V and 4 bases from J; bases unmatched to any gene: 15. The CDR3 covers 17 residues. Looked up from germline, CDR1 is SEHNR and CDR2 is FQNEAQ (reference sequence). The CDR3 sequence is CASSPGTGTSKGYEQYF. In nucleotides, the CDR3 is TGTGCCAGCAGCCCTGGGACGGGGACTAGCAAGGGGTACGAGCAGTACTTC.

The chain combines TRBV5-3 with TRBJ2-5; possibly TRBD1 for D (6 bases). TRBV5-3 is noted as an ORF with a role that remains uncertain. Trimming stripped 0 bases from V and 3 bases from J, with 9 bases between. This CDR3 has 14 amino acids. Here the CDR3 reads CARSLAGEKETQYF. CDR3 coding DNA: TGTGCCAGAAGCTTGGCAGGGGAAAAAGAGACCCAGTACTTC.

V gene TRBV28 combines with J gene TRBJ1-2, with D perhaps matching TRBD1 (6 bases). Germline loops: CDR1 MDHEN, CDR2 SYDVKM. The V end was cut by 7 bases, the J end by 4 bases, with 31 bases between. The CDR3 sequence is 19 residues long. Here the CDR3 DNA reads TGTGCCAGCACCAAGGGGGGGACACCGATGTGGCCCCGCACCTATGGCTACACCTTC. Protein sequence: CASTKGGTPMWPRTYGYTF.

The chain recombines TRBV19 with TRBJ2-5, with 9 bases fitting TRBD2. Germline lookup yields CDR1 LNHDA and CDR2 SQIVND (reference sequence). Trimming removed 0 bases from V and 5 bases from J; junction bases left unmatched: 7. The CDR3 has 16 amino acids. The CDR3 DNA follows: TGTGCCAGTAGTATAGACGGCGGGAGGGCCGGGGAGACCCAGTACTTC. This encodes CASSIDGGRAGETQYF.

The chain has TRBV2 and TRBJ2-2; 7 bases line up with TRBD2. The trim removed 3 bases at V and 5 bases at J, leaving 9 bases unmatched. CDR1 and CDR2 from the germline V gene are SNHLY and FYNNEI. The CDR3 runs to 16 residues. The DNA for the CDR3 is TGTGCCAGCAGTGACGGCGTTGCGGGGGAAACCGGGGAGCTGTTTTTT. Protein product: CASSDGVAGETGELFF.

Only one count was recorded for this clone. The rearrangement links TRBV7-2 to TRBJ2-3, with a possible D match to TRBD2 (5 bases). The CDR3 covers 14 residues. V lost 3 bases and J 5 bases, leaving 12 bases between the germline ends. Germline loops: CDR1 SGHTA, CDR2 FQGNSA. CDR3 DNA sequence: TGTGCCAGCAGCTTCGTGGAGGTCGGAGATACGCAGTATTTT. It translates to CASSFVEVGDTQYF.

J is TRBJ1-2 and V is TRBV6-6; TRBD1 matches at 9 bases. The CDR3 has 14 residues. V gave up 0 bases and J gave up 7 bases; unmatched junction bases: 3. The germline gives CDR1 MNHNY, CDR2 SVGAGI (reference sequence). CDR3 protein: CASSYSGTGIGYTF. The CDR3 bases are TGTGCCAGCAGTTACTCGGGGACAGGGATTGGCTACACCTTC.

V usage is TRBV6-5 and J usage is TRBJ2-5, with D maybe TRBD1 (5 bases). The CDR3 covers 14 residues. V was shortened by 6 bases and J by 4 bases, with 15 bases between the two germline ends. Germline lookup yields CDR1 MNHEY and CDR2 SVGAGI. The CDR3 reads CASSHSTQGETQYF. CDR3 sequence (DNA): TGTGCCAGCAGCCACTCGACCCAGGGAGAGACCCAGTACTTC.

This clone was seen a single time. The chain recombines TRBV19 with TRBJ2-7; 11 bases agree with TRBD2. With 5 bases clipped from V and 0 bases from J, the junction kept 3 bases outside the gene matches. Germline V gives CDR1 LNHDA, CDR2 SQIVND (reference sequence). This CDR3 region has 15 residues. DNA for the CDR3: TGTGCCAGTAGTGTACTAGCGGGGGTCTCCTACGAGCAGTACTTC. This translates into CASSVLAGVSYEQYF.

The chain is built from TRBV15 and TRBJ2-1; TRBD2 is a possible D gene (5 bases). The V end was cut by 0 bases, the J end by 9 bases, with 21 bases between. There are 17 residues in the CDR3. The V gene's germline CDR1 is LNHNV and CDR2 YYDKDF (reference sequence). CDR3 DNA: TGTGCCACCAGCAGAGATTCCTGGGCTAGCAGTGAGGCTGAGCAGTTCTTC. This codes for CATSRDSWASSEAEQFF.

In this sample, this clone turned up a few times. This chain links TRBV5-6 with TRBJ1-2, with 7 positions matching TRBD1. J gave up 3 bases and V 0 bases, and 2 bases lay outside the gene matches. The CDR3 sequence is 14 residues long. Per the germline V gene, CDR1 is SGHDT and CDR2 is YYEEEE. The CDR3 DNA follows: TGTGCCAGCAGCTTGGGGCAGGGGGACTATGGCTACACCTTC. It encodes CASSLGQGDYGYTF. Using reference TRBV5-6 and TRBJ1-2 for the parts outside the CDR3, the full variable domain is DAGVTQSPTHLIKTRGQQVTLRCSPKSGHDTVSWYQQALGQGPQFIFQYYEEEERQRGNFPDRFSGHQFPNYSSELNVNALLLGDSALYLCASSLGQGDYGYTFGSGTRLTVV.

This clone was observed a single time. This chain uses TRBV27 with TRBJ2-1; D gene uncertain. Germline CDR1 MNHEY, CDR2 SMNVEV (reference sequence). The CDR3 extends over 13 amino acids. Trimming cost V 6 bases and J 5 bases, with 11 bases left between them. CDR3 amino acids: CASSTPLHNEQFF. The CDR3 DNA follows: TGTGCCAGCAGCACACCCCTCCACAATGAGCAGTTCTTC.

The chain carries TRBV28 and TRBJ2-7; D is undetermined. Germline assignment: CDR1 MDHEN and CDR2 SYDVKM. The CDR3 sequence is 14 residues long. V dropped 4 bases and J dropped 4 bases, with 14 bases sitting between them. Here the CDR3 reads CASSSPLSLYEQYF. DNA for the CDR3: TGTGCCAGCAGTTCCCCACTTTCACTGTACGAGCAGTACTTC.

The J gene is TRBJ1-2, the V gene TRBV6-5, with 7 bases lining up with TRBD1. V shed 8 bases, J shed 8 bases, and the junction held 14 bases outside the gene matches. CDR1 is MNHEY and CDR2 is SVGAGI in the germline V gene. The length of the CDR3 is 14 residues. The CDR3 sequence is CASGKLQGRWGYTF. CDR3 sequence (DNA): TGTGCCAGCGGAAAATTACAGGGGAGGTGGGGCTACACCTTC.

This sequence joins TRBV11-3 and TRBJ2-3, with unresolved D. V lost 2 bases, J lost 6 bases, and 6 bases lay in between. The CDR3 has 12 amino acids. The V gene's germline CDR1 is SGHNT and CDR2 YENEEA. In DNA, the CDR3 is TGTGCCAGCAGCTTATACGGTGATACGCAGTATTTT. Translation gives CASSLYGDTQYF.

This clone was counted only a few times. This chain links TRBV28 with TRBJ2-1; 9 bases match TRBD2. CDR1 is MDHEN, CDR2 SYDVKM, per germline. V gave up 5 bases and J gave up 2 bases; unmatched junction bases: 13. CDR3 length: 18 amino acids. CDR3 nucleotide sequence: TGTGCCAGCAGTCCCCCCCGATGGGCGGGGGGGGCCTACAATGAGCAGTTCTTC. This encodes CASSPPRWAGGAYNEQFF.

The V call is TRBV7-2, the J call TRBJ2-3, with a possible D match to TRBD1 (5 bases). This CDR3 has 15 amino acids. V shed 4 bases and J shed 0 bases, with 11 bases lying between them. Per the germline V gene, CDR1 is SGHTA and CDR2 is FQGNSA. The DNA for the CDR3 is TGTGCCAGCAGCTCGAAGGGGTTTAGCACAGATACGCAGTATTTT. It specifies CASSSKGFSTDTQYF.

The chain recombines TRBV18 with TRBJ2-7; 8 bases are shared with TRBD2. The CDR3 runs 13 residues. J lost 2 bases, V lost 10 bases, and 7 bases had no gene match. Per germline, CDR1 KGHSH and CDR2 LQKENI. The CDR3 spells CATRGAGAYEQYF. DNA for the CDR3: TGTGCCACCCGGGGAGCGGGGGCCTACGAGCAGTACTTC.

This clone was detected only a few times. The chain has TRBV7-2 and TRBJ1-6; the D gene is possibly TRBD1 (6 bases). Germline CDR1 is SGHTA and CDR2 is FQGNSA. V was trimmed by 4 bases and J by 9 bases, leaving 10 bases between them. The CDR3 totals 13 residues. CDR3 nucleotide sequence: TGTGCCAGCAGCTCAACAGGGTCTTCACCCCTCCACTTT. Translation: CASSSTGSSPLHF.

This chain joins TRBV23-1 and TRBJ1-1, with D tentatively TRBD1 (6 bases). TRBV23-1 is reported as an ORF; its role is uncertain. The germline V and J ends were trimmed by 7 bases and 0 bases, with 18 bases remaining between them. The CDR3 is 16 residues long. The CDR3 is CASTDTQGQLNTEAFF. The CDR3 DNA reads TGCGCCAGCACGGACACCCAGGGGCAGCTGAACACTGAAGCTTTCTTT.

This rearrangement joins TRBV28 to TRBJ2-7, with a possible D match to TRBD2 (5 bases). The germline V gene has CDR1 MDHEN and CDR2 SYDVKM. V was cut by 7 bases and J by 3 bases, with 16 bases left in between. CDR3 length: 14 residues. The CDR3 loop reads CASTNRGRSYEQYF. The CDR3 nucleotides read TGTGCCAGCACAAATCGAGGGCGGAGCTACGAGCAGTACTTC.